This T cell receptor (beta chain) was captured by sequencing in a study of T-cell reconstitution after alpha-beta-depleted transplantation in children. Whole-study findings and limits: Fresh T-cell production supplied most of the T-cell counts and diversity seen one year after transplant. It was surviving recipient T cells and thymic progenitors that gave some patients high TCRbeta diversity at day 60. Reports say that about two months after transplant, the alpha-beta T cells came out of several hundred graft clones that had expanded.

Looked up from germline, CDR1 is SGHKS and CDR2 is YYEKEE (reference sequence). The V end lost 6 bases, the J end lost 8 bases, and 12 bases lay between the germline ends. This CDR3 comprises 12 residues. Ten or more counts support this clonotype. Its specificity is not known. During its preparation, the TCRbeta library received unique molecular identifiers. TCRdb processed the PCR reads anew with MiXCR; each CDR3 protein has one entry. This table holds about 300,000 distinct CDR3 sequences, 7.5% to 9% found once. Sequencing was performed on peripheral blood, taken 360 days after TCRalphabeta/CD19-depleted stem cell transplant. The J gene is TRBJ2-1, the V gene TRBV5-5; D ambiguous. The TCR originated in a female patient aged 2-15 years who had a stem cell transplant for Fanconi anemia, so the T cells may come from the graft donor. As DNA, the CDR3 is TGTGCCAGCACCTCTGGCCTCTATGAGCAGTTCTTC. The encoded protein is CASTSGLYEQFF.